These 14 T cell receptor beta chains came from one sample sequenced in a study of cytotoxic CD8 clonotypes in ibrutinib-treated CLL. Sequencing was performed with immunoSEQ multiplex PCR; in TCRdb, only in-frame clones are kept and a portion is missing. The table includes some 92,000 clones, around 77% detected once. The sample here was PBMCs, taken after 24 months of ibrutinib treatment. The receptor source for this set is a human donor with chronic lymphocytic leukemia.

This rearrangement joins TRBV11-2 to TRBJ1-6, with unresolved D. Germline assignment: CDR1 SGHAT and CDR2 FQNNGV. V was pared by 5 bases and J by 11 bases, with 13 bases between. The CDR3 sequence is 13 residues long. The CDR3 reads CASSPLAYAPLHF. In DNA, the CDR3 is TGTGCCAGCAGCCCCCTGGCCTACGCACCCCTCCACTTT.

J is TRBJ1-3 and V is TRBV6-8; TRBD1 matches 7 bases. Germline CDR1 is MNHGY and CDR2 is SAAAGT. V lost 7 bases, J lost 1 base, and 16 bases stayed unmatched. This CDR3 spans 18 amino acids. CDR3 residues: CASTMPNDREVSGNTIYF. The CDR3, as DNA: TGTGCCAGCACCATGCCGAATGACAGGGAGGTTTCTGGAAACACCATATATTTT.

This clone was seen more than once but under ten times. The gene calls are TRBV4-1 and TRBJ2-6; no definite D call. Trimming cost V 6 bases and J 2 bases, with 5 bases left between them. In germline, CDR1 is MGHRA, CDR2 YSYEKL. The CDR3 runs 13 residues. CDR3 residues: CASSPPGANVLTF. The CDR3 region has the DNA TGCGCCAGCAGTCCCCCTGGGGCCAACGTCCTGACTTTC.

The chain has TRBV18 and TRBJ2-6; no clear D. Trimming took 3 bases from V and 0 from J, leaving 9 bases between them. Germline assignment: CDR1 KGHSH and CDR2 LQKENI. The length of the CDR3 is 16 residues. CDR3 region: CASSPTIHSGANVLTF. The CDR3 DNA follows: TGTGCCAGCTCACCGACAATTCACTCTGGGGCCAACGTCCTGACTTTC.

The chain is built from TRBV18 and TRBJ1-2; D gene uncertain. The V end lost 3 bases, the J end lost 6 bases, and 14 bases lay between the germline ends. Germline V lookup: CDR1 KGHSH, CDR2 LQKENI. The CDR3 is 14 amino acids. This chain's CDR3 is CASSPEQKAHGYTF. CDR3 bases: TGTGCCAGCTCACCCGAACAGAAGGCTCATGGCTACACCTTC.

The chain employs TRBV18 and TRBJ1-5, with TRBD1 identical over 7 bases. Trimming took 3 bases from V and 5 from J; bases not matched to a gene: 7. Germline lookup yields CDR1 KGHSH and CDR2 LQKENI. The CDR3 totals 15 residues. The CDR3 region has the DNA TGTGCCAGCTCACCTATGACAGGGAAGGATCAGCCCCAGCATTTT. Residues: CASSPMTGKDQPQHF.

This chain joins TRBV19 and TRBJ2-7, with TRBD1 identical over 10 bases. V dropped 5 bases and J dropped 4; count of bases not matched to a gene: 2. Germline V lookup: CDR1 LNHDA, CDR2 SQIVND (reference sequence). CDR3 length: 13 residues. CDR3 DNA: TGTGCCAGTAGTCGGACAGGGGGATACGAGCAGTACTTC. As protein: CASSRTGGYEQYF.

The chain recombines TRBV5-6 with TRBJ1-1, with D maybe TRBD1 (6 bases). The CDR3 is 14 amino acids. Deletions cut 0 bases from V and 5 bases from J, with 11 bases between. The V gene's germline CDR1 is SGHDT and CDR2 YYEEEE. CDR3 nucleotide sequence: TGTGCCAGCAGCTTGGTTCAGGGGTCTACTGAAGCTTTCTTT. Translated: CASSLVQGSTEAFF.

The CDR3 loop reads CASSETGVGNTIYF. The CDR3 bases are TGCGCCAGCAGCGAGACAGGGGTTGGAAACACCATATATTTT. J is TRBJ1-3 and V is TRBV4-1; 8 bases fit TRBD1. Unmatched junction bases numbered 3, after V lost 5 bases and J lost 3 bases. Germline assignment: CDR1 MGHRA and CDR2 YSYEKL. The CDR3 has 14 amino acids.

This chain uses TRBV5-6 with TRBJ1-1; 11 bases map to TRBD1. The CDR3 is 14 amino acids. Germline assignment: CDR1 SGHDT and CDR2 YYEEEE. Trimming removed 4 bases from V and 10 bases from J; junction bases left unmatched: 9. The CDR3 protein is CASSEGQGGVGAFF. DNA for the CDR3: TGTGCCAGCAGCGAGGGACAGGGGGGAGTTGGAGCTTTCTTT.

The rearrangement joins TRBV6-1 to TRBJ1-5, with TRBD1 as a possible D gene (5 bases). The germline V gene encodes CDR1 MNHNS and CDR2 SASEGT. The V gene lost 8 bases and the J gene lost 0 bases, with 11 bases spanning the gap. This CDR3 is built from 14 residues. Here the CDR3 reads CASSTAYSNQPQHF. Written as DNA, the CDR3 is TGTGCCAGCTCGACAGCATATAGCAATCAGCCCCAGCATTTT.

For the CDR3, the DNA is TGTGCCAGCAGCTTATCAGGGATCAACACTGAAGCTTTCTTT. This translates into CASSLSGINTEAFF. The J gene is TRBJ1-1, the V gene TRBV7-3; D is possibly TRBD1 (5 bases). With 2 bases removed from V and 2 bases from J, the gap between germline ends came to 9 bases. Per germline, CDR1 SGHTA and CDR2 FQGTGA. This CDR3 contains 14 residues.

V gene TRBV30 combines with J gene TRBJ2-7; TRBD1 is a possible D gene (6 bases). V shed 0 bases and J shed 2 bases, with 14 bases lying between them. The length of the CDR3 is 15 residues. Germline V gene lookup returns CDR1 GTSNPN and CDR2 SVGIG (reference sequence). The CDR3 reads CAWSVRGSLTYEQYF. CDR3 nucleotide sequence: TGTGCCTGGAGTGTAAGGGGGAGTCTGACCTACGAGCAGTACTTC. The variable domain in full, with the rest retrieved from reference TRBV30 and TRBJ2-7, is SQTIHQWPATLVQPVGSPLSLECTVEGTSNPNLYWYRQAAGRGLQLLFYSVGIGQISSEVPQNLSASRPQDRQFILSSKKLLLSDSGFYLCAWSVRGSLTYEQYFGPGTRLTVT.

The chain couples TRBV6-4 to TRBJ2-2; D gene uncertain. The CDR3 length is 12 residues. Trimming left V 7 bases short and J 3 bases short, with 6 bases between. Germline V lookup: CDR1 MRHNA, CDR2 SNTAGT. CDR3 amino acids: CASMSDTGELFF. CDR3 nucleotide sequence: TGTGCCAGCATGAGCGACACCGGGGAGCTGTTTTTT.